These 20 T cell receptor beta chains came from one sample sequenced in a study of blood T cells in healthy people across ages. A second PCR, run for roughly 7 to 12 cycles, used a sample-barcoded 5' primer plus a J-beta primer mix. One entry per CDR3 protein results from TCRdb running MiXCR on the 5' RACE reads. The profile shows roughly 790,000 distinct CDR3 sequences, about 40% of them singletons. The specimen sequenced was blood. Receptor source: a woman aged 60-70 years in good health.

This clonotype was counted only a few times. This chain joins TRBV15 and TRBJ2-1, with D hard to call. The CDR3 has 16 amino acids. Germline V lookup: CDR1 LNHNV, CDR2 YYDKDF (reference sequence). V lost 0 bases to trimming and J lost 10 bases, with 19 bases between them. The CDR3 region is CATSRDAGNLPYEQFF. CDR3 DNA: TGTGCCACCAGCAGAGATGCTGGCAATCTGCCGTACGAGCAGTTCTTC.

A note on this clonotype: The junction and the germline gene differ at one end; a read error may be behind it. The chain employs TRBV7-2 and TRBJ2-5, with 8 bases fitting TRBD2. The CDR3 extends over 12 amino acids. CDR1 is SGHTA, CDR2 FQGNSA, per germline. The CDR3 sequence is CASRLAGNRQYF. Here the CDR3 DNA reads TGTGCCAGCCGCTTAGCGGGGAACAGGCAGTACTTC.

This clonotype was recorded at least ten times. The V call is TRBV4-3, the J call TRBJ2-1; D gene unclear. CDR1 and CDR2 (germline): LGHNA, YSLEER. V lost 0 bases to trimming and J lost 7 bases, with 7 bases between them. There are 13 residues in the CDR3. DNA of the CDR3: TGCGCCAGCAGCCAAGATACGGTGAATGAGCAGTTCTTC. Its translation: CASSQDTVNEQFF.

J is TRBJ2-7 and V is TRBV7-6; maybe TRBD1 (5 bases). Germline CDR1 SGHVS, CDR2 FNYEAQ. The CDR3 is 17 amino acids. The V gene lost 4 bases and the J gene lost 0 bases, with 19 bases spanning the gap. CDR3 bases: TGTGCCAGCAGCTCCAACAGGCCAGGGCCCCTCTCCTACGAGCAGTACTTC. Amino acids: CASSSNRPGPLSYEQYF.

The chain couples TRBV2 to TRBJ2-7; 8 bases align to TRBD1. J gave up 2 bases and V 4 bases, and 4 bases lay outside the gene matches. CDR3 size: 14 residues. Germline V lookup: CDR1 SNHLY, CDR2 FYNNEI. The DNA of the CDR3 is TGTGCCAGCAGTGTACGACAGGGGCCCTACGAGCAGTACTTC. It translates to CASSVRQGPYEQYF. Full variable domain (remainder filled in from reference TRBV2 and TRBJ2-7): EPEVTQTPSHQVTQMGQEVILRCVPISNHLYFYWYRQILGQKVEFLVSFYNNEISEKSEIFDDQFSVERPDGSNFTLKIRSTKLEDSAMYFCASSVRQGPYEQYFGPGTRLTVT.

This clonotype was seen a single time. This chain joins TRBV19 and TRBJ2-1; 9 bases align to TRBD1. Trimming cost V 7 bases and J 7 bases; bases outside gene matches: 11. Germline CDR1 LNHDA, CDR2 SQIVND (reference sequence). This CDR3 contains 15 residues. CDR3 nucleotides: TGTGCCAGTACCTTGACAGGGGGTTTCGGAAATGAGCAGTTCTTC. Residues: CASTLTGGFGNEQFF.

CDR3 coding DNA: TGCGCCAGCAGCCAAGATTCTATTGGGGGGCCGGATTCACCCCTCCACTTT. As protein: CASSQDSIGGPDSPLHF. This chain connects TRBV4-3 to TRBJ1-6; tentative D call: TRBD1 (6 bases). CDR1 is LGHNA and CDR2 is YSLEER in the germline V gene. The CDR3 contains 17 residues. V dropped 0 bases and J dropped 8 bases, with 17 bases sitting between them.

This chain joins TRBV12-3 or TRBV12-4 and TRBJ1-1; D is undetermined. With 3 bases removed from V and 0 bases from J, the gap between germline ends came to 8 bases. The CDR3 is 14 residues long. In nucleotides, the CDR3 is TGTGCCAGCAGTTTCCAGATAATGAACACTGAAGCTTTCTTT. This sequence encodes CASSFQIMNTEAFF.

This clonotype has more than one count but fewer than ten. This chain uses TRBV20-1 with TRBJ2-2; 8 nucleotides line up with TRBD2. V lost 6 bases to trimming and J lost 6 bases; unmatched junction nucleotides: 9. In germline, CDR1 is DFQATT, CDR2 SNEGSKA (reference sequence). This CDR3 is built from 14 residues. The DNA of the CDR3 is TGCAGTGCCGCTCTGCGGGGGGCAGCCGGGGAGCTGTTTTTT. Residues: CSAALRGAAGELFF.

The chain recombines TRBV6-6 with TRBJ1-1; unclear D gene. CDR1 MNHNY and CDR2 SVGAGI come from the germline V gene (reference sequence). The CDR3 runs to 13 residues. With 4 bases removed from V and 0 bases from J, the gap between germline ends came to 6 bases. The CDR3 is CASSWEMNTEAFF. In DNA form, the CDR3 reads TGTGCCAGCAGTTGGGAAATGAACACTGAAGCTTTCTTT.

The rearrangement links TRBV7-9 to TRBJ2-1, with TRBD2 as a possible D gene (6 bases). The CDR3 has 16 residues. V was clipped by 3 bases and J by 6 bases, with 18 bases between them. The germline V gene encodes CDR1 SEHNR and CDR2 FQNEAQ (reference sequence). The CDR3 DNA follows: TGTGCCAGCAGCTTGTCTGGGGCGCGGGACCTCAATGAGCAGTTCTTC. Its translation: CASSLSGARDLNEQFF.

This clonotype was seen a handful of times. The chain is built from TRBV6-4 and TRBJ2-1; TRBD2 matches at 8 bases. J gave up 1 base and V 6 bases, and 5 bases lay outside the gene matches. Germline CDR1 reads MRHNA; CDR2 reads SNTAGT. The CDR3 is 15 residues long. CDR3 DNA sequence: TGTGCCAGCAGCGAAGCGGGAGAGTCCTACAATGAGCAGTTCTTC. It encodes CASSEAGESYNEQFF.

To note about this clonotype: This may stem from a read error, because a much larger clone lies one nucleotide away. The genes are TRBV2 and TRBJ2-5, with D possibly being TRBD1 (6 bases). Germline V gives CDR1 SNHLY, CDR2 FYNNEI. Trimming took 7 bases from V and 11 from J, leaving 23 bases between them. The CDR3 spans 14 residues. DNA for the CDR3: TGTGCCAGCATGGAACAGGGTGTTGGAGATGAGCAGTACTTC. The encoded protein is CASMEQGVGDEQYF.

This clonotype was seen more than once but under ten times. The V and J genes are TRBV21-1 and TRBJ2-4; the table assigns TRBD1, which was not confirmed against the DNA. The J call is uncertain, as TRBJ2-7 better fits the DNA end. TRBV21-1 is listed as a pseudogene. The CDR3 sequence is 14 residues long. DNA for the CDR3: TGTGCCAGCAGCAAAGGGACAGGGGAGAACGAGCAGTACTTC. It specifies CASSKGTGENEQYF.

Note on this clonotype: This may arise from a read error, as a much more abundant clone is one base away. The chain uses TRBV29-1 and TRBJ2-7; the D gene is possibly TRBD1 (5 bases). The germline V gene has CDR1 SQVTM and CDR2 ANQGSEA. The CDR3 runs to 10 residues. CDR3 bases: TGCATCAACAGGAATTACGAGCAGTACTTC. Its protein is CINRNYEQYF.

In regard to this clonotype: A much larger clonotype is one base distant, so this may be a read error. V gene TRBV10-3 combines with J gene TRBJ2-1, with 7 nucleotides matching TRBD2. Losses at the gene ends were 6 bases for V and 11 bases for J; bases not matched to a gene: 13. This CDR3 comprises 14 residues. CDR1 is ENHRY and CDR2 is SYGVKD in the germline V gene. The CDR3 spells CAISPGGVQNKQFF. CDR3 in DNA: TGTGCCATCAGCCCGGGAGGTGTCCAGAATAAGCAGTTCTTC.

Note on this clonotype: The junction and the germline gene differ at one end; a read error may be behind it. V and J are TRBV24-1 and TRBJ2-6; 8 bases fit TRBD1. The CDR3 sequence is 16 residues long. Per the germline V gene, CDR1 is KGHDR and CDR2 is SFDVKD. CDR3 amino acids: CATSGGDRTAANVPTF. CDR3 bases: TGTGCCACCAGTGGCGGGGACAGGACCGCGGCCAACGTCCCGACTTTC.

The rearrangement joins TRBV7-9 to TRBJ1-6, with TRBD1 matching 8 bases. The CDR3 is made up of 15 amino acids. Looked up from germline, CDR1 is SEHNR and CDR2 is FQNEAQ (reference sequence). V shed 5 bases, J shed 7 bases, and the junction held 7 bases outside the gene matches. The CDR3 region is CASSRGQAVNSPLHF. CDR3 in DNA: TGTGCCAGCAGCAGGGGACAGGCCGTAAATTCACCCCTCCACTTT. Full variable domain (remainder filled in from reference TRBV7-9 and TRBJ1-6): DTGVSQNPRHKITKRGQNVTFRCDPISEHNRLYWYRQTLGQGPEFLTYFQNEAQLEKSRLLSDRFSAERPKGSFSTLEIQRTEQGDSAMYLCASSRGQAVNSPLHFGNGTRLTVT.

The gene calls are TRBV28 and TRBJ2-4; tentatively, D is TRBD2 (5 bases). The CDR3 length is 12 residues. V gave up 4 bases and J gave up 9 bases, with 10 bases separating them. Germline V lookup: CDR1 MDHEN, CDR2 SYDVKM. CDR3: CASSSPGVIQYF. The CDR3 DNA is TGTGCCAGCAGTTCCCCCGGGGTCATTCAGTACTTC.

This chain uses TRBV20-1 with TRBJ2-1, with D possibly being TRBD2 (5 bases). Trimming shortened V by 5 bases and J by 3 bases, and 8 bases separated the two germline ends. The CDR3 consists of 12 residues. Germline V gene lookup returns CDR1 DFQATT and CDR2 SNEGSKA (reference sequence). The CDR3 nucleotides read TGCAGTGCTCCCACTAGCTACAATGAGCAGTTCTTC. Its translation is CSAPTSYNEQFF.